This passage covers 5 T cell receptor beta chains from one sample sequenced in a study of beta chain features in type 1 diabetes. The entirety of the isolated RNA underwent reverse transcription, so expressed TCRB transcripts were sequenced. Sequencing used immunoSEQ multiplex PCR; TCRdb keeps in-frame clones, though not all of them. The table has 970,000 or so clones, 15% to 20% seen once. Sample: naive CD4+ T cells from blood. The receptors come from a woman between 18 and 29 years old in good health.

V and J are TRBV4-3 and TRBJ2-7, with 8 bases lining up with TRBD1. The CDR3 sequence is 15 residues long. The ends lost 1 base at V and 6 bases at J; junction bases unmatched: 8. CDR1 LGHNA and CDR2 YSLEER come from the germline V gene. In DNA form, the CDR3 reads TGCGCCAGCAGCCAAGGACTAGTTGGACAGGGCGAGCAGTACTTC. Its translation: CASSQGLVGQGEQYF.

This rearrangement joins TRBV11-2 to TRBJ1-1, with D tentatively TRBD1 (5 bases). This CDR3 contains 14 residues. The ends were cut back, 10 bases at V and 4 bases at J, with 19 bases in the middle. Per germline, CDR1 SGHAT and CDR2 FQNNGV. CDR3 nucleotide sequence: TGTGCCACCAACTTTGGGGGGTCGATCACTGAAGCTTTCTTT. As protein: CATNFGGSITEAFF.

This chain uses TRBV11-1 with TRBJ2-5; D possibly matches TRBD1 or TRBD2 (6 bases each). There are 14 residues in the CDR3. V lost 5 bases and J lost 7, with 17 bases in between. Germline CDR1 and CDR2: SGHAT and FQDESV (reference sequence). The CDR3 DNA sequence: TGTGCCAGCAGCCCCGGGGGCATTGGGGGGACCCAGTACTTC. This gives the protein CASSPGGIGGTQYF.

In this sample, this clone turned up a few times. V usage is TRBV5-1 and J usage is TRBJ2-1, with 10 bases matching TRBD2. Trimming at V came to 4 bases and at J to 7 bases, leaving 5 bases not matched to a gene. The CDR3 has 14 amino acids. In germline, CDR1 is SGHRS, CDR2 YFSETQ. The CDR3 DNA sequence: TGCGCCAGCAGCACCTTAGCGGGAGGAAATGAGCAGTTCTTC. Protein product: CASSTLAGGNEQFF.

The rearrangement links TRBV6-5 to TRBJ2-7; TRBD2 matches 8 bases. Per the germline V gene, CDR1 is MNHEY and CDR2 is SVGAGI. CDR3 length: 13 amino acids. V lost 4 bases, J lost 3 bases, and 2 bases stayed unmatched. The CDR3 nucleotides read TGTGCCAGCAGTTCTGGGACTAGCTACGAGCAGTACTTC. Translated, it gives CASSSGTSYEQYF.